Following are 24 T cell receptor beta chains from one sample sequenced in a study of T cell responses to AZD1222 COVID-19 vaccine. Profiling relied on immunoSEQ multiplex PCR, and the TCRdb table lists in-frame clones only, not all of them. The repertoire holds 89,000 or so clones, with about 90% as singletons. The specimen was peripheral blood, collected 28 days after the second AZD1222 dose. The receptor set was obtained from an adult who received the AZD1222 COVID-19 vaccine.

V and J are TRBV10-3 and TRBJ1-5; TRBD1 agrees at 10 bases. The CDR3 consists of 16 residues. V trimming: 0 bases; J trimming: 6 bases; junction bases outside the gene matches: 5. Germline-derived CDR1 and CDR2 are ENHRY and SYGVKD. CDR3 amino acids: CAISESGQGPAQPQHF. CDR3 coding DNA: TGTGCCATCAGTGAGTCGGGACAGGGGCCCGCTCAGCCCCAGCATTTT.

CDR3 bases: TGTGCCAGCAGTCCGTGGGACAGAGGGAGATCTGGAAACACCATATATTTT. It codes for CASSPWDRGRSGNTIYF. The chain has TRBV28 and TRBJ1-3; 7 positions agree with TRBD1. V trimming: 5 bases; J trimming: 1 base; junction bases outside the gene matches: 11. The germline V gene encodes CDR1 MDHEN and CDR2 SYDVKM. The CDR3 length is 17 residues.

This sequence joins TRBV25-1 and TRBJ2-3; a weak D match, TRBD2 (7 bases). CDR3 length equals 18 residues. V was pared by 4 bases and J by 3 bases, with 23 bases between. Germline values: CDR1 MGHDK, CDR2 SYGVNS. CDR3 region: CASSARPGLGRGTDTQYF. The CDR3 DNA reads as TGTGCCAGCAGTGCTCGACCGGGCCTGGGGAGGGGGACAGATACGCAGTATTTT.

The DNA of the CDR3 is TGTGCCAGCAGTGAAGCCGGGGGCCCCCCTTACAATGAGCAGTTCTTC. Protein product: CASSEAGGPPYNEQFF. This chain links TRBV2 with TRBJ2-1; perhaps D is TRBD1 or TRBD2 (6 bases each). The CDR3 has 16 residues. Germline assignment: CDR1 SNHLY and CDR2 FYNNEI. Trimming cost V 0 bases and J 4 bases, with 13 bases left between them.

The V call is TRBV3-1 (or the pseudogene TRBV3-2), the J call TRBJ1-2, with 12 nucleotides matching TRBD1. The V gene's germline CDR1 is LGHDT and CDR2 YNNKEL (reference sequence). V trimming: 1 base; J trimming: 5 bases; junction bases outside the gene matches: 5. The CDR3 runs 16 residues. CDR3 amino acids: CASSQAGTGGLYGYTF. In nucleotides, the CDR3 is TGTGCCAGCAGCCAAGCGGGGACAGGGGGCTTGTATGGCTACACCTTC.

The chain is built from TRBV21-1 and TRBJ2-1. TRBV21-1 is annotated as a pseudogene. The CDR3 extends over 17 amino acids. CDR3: CASTLKEGERPYNEQFF. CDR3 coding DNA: TGTGCCAGCACCTTAAAGGAAGGGGAGCGGCCTTACAATGAGCAGTTCTTC.

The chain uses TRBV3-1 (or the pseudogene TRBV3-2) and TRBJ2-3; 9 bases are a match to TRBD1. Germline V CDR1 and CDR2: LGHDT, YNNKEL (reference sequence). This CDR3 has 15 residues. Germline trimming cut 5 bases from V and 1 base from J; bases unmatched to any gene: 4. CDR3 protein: CASSRRTGGTDTQYF. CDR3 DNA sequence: TGTGCCAGCAGCAGACGGACAGGGGGCACAGATACGCAGTATTTT.

The CDR3 spells CSARQGSEKLFF. CDR3 DNA sequence: TGCAGCGCTCGACAGGGAAGTGAAAAACTGTTTTTT. This rearrangement joins TRBV29-1 to TRBJ1-4; 7 nucleotides agree with TRBD1. V gave up 7 bases and J gave up 7 bases; unmatched junction bases: 6. Per the germline V gene, CDR1 is SQVTM and CDR2 is ANQGSEA. The CDR3 loop spans 12 amino acids.

CDR3 residues: CASSWRQGPEAFF. CDR3 DNA: TGTGCCAGCAGCTGGAGACAGGGGCCTGAAGCTTTCTTT. V gene TRBV7-2 combines with J gene TRBJ1-1; 8 nucleotides agree with TRBD1. Losses at the gene ends were 4 bases for V and 6 bases for J; bases not matched to a gene: 4. Germline CDR1 and CDR2: SGHTA and FQGNSA. The CDR3 spans 13 residues. Combining the CDR3 with reference TRBV7-2 and TRBJ1-1 gives the whole variable domain GAGVSQSPSNKVTEKGKDVELRCDPISGHTALYWYRQSLGQGLEFLIYFQGNSAPDKSGLPSDRFSAERTGGSVSTLTIQRTQQEDSAVYLCASSWRQGPEAFFGQGTRLTVV.

CDR3 coding DNA: TGTGCCAGCAGCCAGGGGGGACCGAGAAACTATGGCTACACCTTC. Its translation is CASSQGGPRNYGYTF. The J gene is TRBJ1-2, the V gene TRBV3-1 (or the pseudogene TRBV3-2); D possibly corresponds to TRBD1 (5 bases). CDR3 length: 15 residues. The ends were cut back, 3 bases at V and 2 bases at J, with 13 bases in the middle. The germline gives CDR1 LGHDT, CDR2 YNNKEL (reference sequence).

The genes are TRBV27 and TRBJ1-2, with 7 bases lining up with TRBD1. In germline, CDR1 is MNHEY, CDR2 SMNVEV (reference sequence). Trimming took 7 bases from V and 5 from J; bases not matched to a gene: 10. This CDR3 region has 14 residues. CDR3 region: CASNQTGRQYGYTF. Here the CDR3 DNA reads TGTGCCAGCAACCAGACAGGGAGACAATATGGCTACACCTTC.

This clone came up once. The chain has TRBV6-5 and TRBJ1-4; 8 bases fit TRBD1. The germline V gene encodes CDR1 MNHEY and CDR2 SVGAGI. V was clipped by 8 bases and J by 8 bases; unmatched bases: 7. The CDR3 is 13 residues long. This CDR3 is CASRGQGGEKLFF. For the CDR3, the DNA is TGTGCCAGCCGAGGACAGGGAGGGGAAAAACTGTTTTTT.

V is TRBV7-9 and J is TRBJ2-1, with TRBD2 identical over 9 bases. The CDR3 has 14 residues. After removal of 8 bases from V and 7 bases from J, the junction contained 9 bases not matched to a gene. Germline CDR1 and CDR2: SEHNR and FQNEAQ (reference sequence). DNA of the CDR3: TGTGCCAGCCCCCGCGGGGGGGAAAGGAATGAGCAGTTCTTC. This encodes CASPRGGERNEQFF.

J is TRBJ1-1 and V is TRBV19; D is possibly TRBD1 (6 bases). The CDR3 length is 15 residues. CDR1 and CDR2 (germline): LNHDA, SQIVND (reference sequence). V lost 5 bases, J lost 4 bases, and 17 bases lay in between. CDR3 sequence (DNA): TGTGCCAGTAGTGACCCGAGGGGGGAAGGCACTGAAGCTTTCTTT. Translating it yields CASSDPRGEGTEAFF.

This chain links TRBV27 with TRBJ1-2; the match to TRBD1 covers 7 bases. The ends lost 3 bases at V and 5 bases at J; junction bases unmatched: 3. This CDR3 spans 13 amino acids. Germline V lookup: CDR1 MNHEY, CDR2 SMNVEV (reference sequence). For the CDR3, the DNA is TGTGCCAGCAGTTTGCAGGGGGGGTATGGCTACACCTTC. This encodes CASSLQGGYGYTF.

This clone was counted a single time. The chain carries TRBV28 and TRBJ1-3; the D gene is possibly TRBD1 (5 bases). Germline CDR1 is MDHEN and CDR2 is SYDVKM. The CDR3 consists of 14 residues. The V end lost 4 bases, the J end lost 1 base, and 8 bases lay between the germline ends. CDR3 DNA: TGTGCCAGCAGTTCCCCAGGGTCTGGAAACACCATATATTTT. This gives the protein CASSSPGSGNTIYF.

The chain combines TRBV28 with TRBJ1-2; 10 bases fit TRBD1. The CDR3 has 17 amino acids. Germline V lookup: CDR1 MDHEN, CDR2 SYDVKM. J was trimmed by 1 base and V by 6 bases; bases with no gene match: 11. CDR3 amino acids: CASSSPGTGEINYGYTF. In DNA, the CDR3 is TGTGCCAGCAGCAGTCCCGGGACAGGGGAAATTAACTATGGCTACACCTTC.

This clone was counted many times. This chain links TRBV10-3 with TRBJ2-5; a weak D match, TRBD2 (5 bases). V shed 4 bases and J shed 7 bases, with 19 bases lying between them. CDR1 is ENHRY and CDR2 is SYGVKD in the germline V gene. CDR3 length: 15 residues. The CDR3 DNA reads TGTGCCATCAGTGGCGCGGGTGACCTGCTGGGGACCCAGTACTTC. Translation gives CAISGAGDLLGTQYF.

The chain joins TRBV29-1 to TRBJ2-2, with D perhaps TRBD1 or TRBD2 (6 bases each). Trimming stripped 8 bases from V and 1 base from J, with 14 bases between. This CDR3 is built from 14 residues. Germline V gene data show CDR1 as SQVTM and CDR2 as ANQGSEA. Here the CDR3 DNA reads TGCAGCTCCATGGGGGGACAGAACACCGGGGAGCTGTTTTTT. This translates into CSSMGGQNTGELFF.

CDR3 nucleotide sequence: TGTGCCAGCAGCTTATCGGGGGCCCCTTCACCCCTCCACTTT. Translation: CASSLSGAPSPLHF. This rearrangement joins TRBV7-2 to TRBJ1-6; possibly TRBD1 for D (6 bases). V dropped 2 bases and J dropped 9 bases, with 11 bases sitting between them. There are 14 residues in the CDR3. Germline CDR1 reads SGHTA; CDR2 reads FQGNSA.

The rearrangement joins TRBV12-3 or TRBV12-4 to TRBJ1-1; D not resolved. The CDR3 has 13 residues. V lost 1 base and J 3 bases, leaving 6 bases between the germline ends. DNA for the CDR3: TGTGCCAGCAGTTTAGACGGCTACACTGAAGCTTTCTTT. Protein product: CASSLDGYTEAFF.

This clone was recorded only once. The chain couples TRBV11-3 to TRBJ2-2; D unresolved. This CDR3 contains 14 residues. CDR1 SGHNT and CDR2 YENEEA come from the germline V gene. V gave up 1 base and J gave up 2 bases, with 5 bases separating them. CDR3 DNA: TGTGCCAGCAGCTTAGGGGGTAACACCGGGGAGCTGTTTTTT. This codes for CASSLGGNTGELFF.

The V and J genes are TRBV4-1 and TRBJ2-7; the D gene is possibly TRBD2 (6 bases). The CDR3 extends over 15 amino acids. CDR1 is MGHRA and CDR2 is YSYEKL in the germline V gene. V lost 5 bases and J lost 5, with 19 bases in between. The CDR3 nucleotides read TGCGCCAGCAGCGCCACAACCCTGACTAGTGACGAGCAGTACTTC. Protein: CASSATTLTSDEQYF.

Here the CDR3 reads CASSLTGNTEAFF. The DNA of the CDR3 is TGTGCCAGCAGCTTGACAGGGAACACTGAAGCTTTCTTT. The chain joins TRBV11-3 to TRBJ1-1; weak D call: TRBD1 (6 bases). From germline, CDR1 is SGHNT and CDR2 YENEEA. V was shortened by 3 bases and J by 1 base, with 6 bases between the two germline ends. The CDR3 is 13 amino acids.